Reported below is one TCR beta chain. Its antigen is currently unknown. These data originate in a study of beta chain features in type 1 diabetes. Study context: Patient and healthy donor groups were alike in age, gender and cell yields. Study conclusions and caveats: Small HLA sub-analyses could not settle whether HLA shapes TCRB rearrangement. Type 1 diabetes patients had VDJ junctions that carried fewer insertions and more deletions. Across patients, naive, central memory and Treg TCRB repertoires exhibited apparently greater similarity than was observed across healthy donors.

Germline-derived CDR1 and CDR2 are GTSNPN and SVGIG (reference sequence). With 3 bases clipped from V and 8 bases from J, the junction kept 9 bases outside the gene matches. The CDR3 runs 13 residues. As every portion of the isolated RNA was reverse transcribed, the sequencing read expressed TCRB transcripts. Using immunoSEQ multiplex PCR, the repertoire was profiled, and TCRdb retains in-frame clones only, with some absent. The sample records about 40,000 clones, over 45% being singletons. The source material was central memory CD4+ T cells from blood. The rearrangement joins TRBV30 to TRBJ1-1; 7 nucleotides line up with TRBD1. The sequence was obtained from a woman aged 18-30 years in good health. The CDR3 bases are TGTGCCTGGAGGACAGGGACCAGCATAGAAGCTTTCTTT. As protein: CAWRTGTSIEAFF.